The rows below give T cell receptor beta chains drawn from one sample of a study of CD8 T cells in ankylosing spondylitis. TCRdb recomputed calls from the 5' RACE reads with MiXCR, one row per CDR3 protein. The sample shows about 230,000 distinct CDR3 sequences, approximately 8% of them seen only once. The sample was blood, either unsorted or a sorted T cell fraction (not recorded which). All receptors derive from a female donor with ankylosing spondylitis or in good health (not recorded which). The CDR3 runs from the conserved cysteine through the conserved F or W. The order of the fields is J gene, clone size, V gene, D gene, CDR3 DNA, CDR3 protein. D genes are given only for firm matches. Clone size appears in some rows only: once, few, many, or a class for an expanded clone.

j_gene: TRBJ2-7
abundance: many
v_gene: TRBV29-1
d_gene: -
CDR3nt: TGCAGCGTTGAACGGACGGGGGAGCAGTACTTC
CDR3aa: CSVERTGEQYF

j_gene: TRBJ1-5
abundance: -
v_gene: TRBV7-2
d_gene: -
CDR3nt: TGTGCCAGCAGCTTAGATGGGGGAGGCAATCAGCCCCAGCATTTT
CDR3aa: CASSLDGGGNQPQHF

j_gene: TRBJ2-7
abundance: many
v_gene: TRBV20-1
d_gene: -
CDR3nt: TGCAGTCCTCTTGGTGGTTGGGGCACTACTTGGGAGCAGTACTTC
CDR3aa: CSPLGGWGTTWEQYF

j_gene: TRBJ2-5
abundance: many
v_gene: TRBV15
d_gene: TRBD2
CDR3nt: TGTGCCACGCGGCCGGGACTAGCGGGAGAAGGGGAGACCCAGTACTTC
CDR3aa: CATRPGLAGEGETQYF

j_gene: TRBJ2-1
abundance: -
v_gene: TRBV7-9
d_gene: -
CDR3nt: TGTGCCACCAGCTCAACGGACAGCTACTCCTACAATGAGCAGTTCTTC
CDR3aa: CATSSTDSYSYNEQFF

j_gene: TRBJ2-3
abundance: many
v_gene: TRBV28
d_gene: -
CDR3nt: TGTGCCAGCAGTTCGCTCGGGGTAGATACGCAGTATTTT
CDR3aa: CASSSLGVDTQYF

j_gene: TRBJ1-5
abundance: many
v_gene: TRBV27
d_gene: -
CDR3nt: TGTGCCAGCAGTTTAGGGGATGGCAATCAGCCCCAGCATTTT
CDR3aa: CASSLGDGNQPQHF

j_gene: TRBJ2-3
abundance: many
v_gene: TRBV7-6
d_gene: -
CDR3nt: TGTGCCAGCAGCTTAGGTCCAGATACGCAGTATTTT
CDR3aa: CASSLGPDTQYF

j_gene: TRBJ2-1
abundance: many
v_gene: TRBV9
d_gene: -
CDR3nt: TGTGCCAAGAACCGGGACTTCGGTAGTGAGCAGTTCTTC
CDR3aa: CAKNRDFGSEQFF

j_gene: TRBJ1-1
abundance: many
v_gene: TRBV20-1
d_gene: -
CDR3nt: TGCAGTGCTAGAGCAGAGGTTTCGAACACTGAAGCTTTCTTT
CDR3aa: CSARAEVSNTEAFF

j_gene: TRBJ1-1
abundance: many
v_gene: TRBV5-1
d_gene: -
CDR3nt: TGCGCCAGCAGCAGCCAAGGGAACACTGAAGCTTTCTTT
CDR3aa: CASSSQGNTEAFF

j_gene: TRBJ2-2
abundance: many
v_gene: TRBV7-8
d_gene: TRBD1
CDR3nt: TGTGCCAGCAGACAAGGACAGGGCCGCACCGGGGAGCTGTTTTTT
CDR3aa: CASRQGQGRTGELFF

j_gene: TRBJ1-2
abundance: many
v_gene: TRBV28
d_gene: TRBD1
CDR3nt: TGTGCCAGCAGGGACAGGGGGGTTACATGGTATGGCTACACCTTC
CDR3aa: CASRDRGVTWYGYTF

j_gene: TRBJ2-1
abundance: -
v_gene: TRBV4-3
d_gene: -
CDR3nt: TGCGCCAGCAGCCAAGCGACGGGTAGAAATAATGAGCAGTTCTTC
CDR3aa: CASSQATGRNNEQFF

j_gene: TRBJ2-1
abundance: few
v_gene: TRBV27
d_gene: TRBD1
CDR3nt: TGTGCCAGCAGTCGCCGACAGGGTTGGAATGAGCAGTTCTTC
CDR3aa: CASSRRQGWNEQFF

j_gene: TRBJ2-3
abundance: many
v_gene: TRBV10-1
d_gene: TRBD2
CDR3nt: TGCGCCAGCAGTGATACTAGCGGGAGCGAAGATACGCAGTATTTT
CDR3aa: CASSDTSGSEDTQYF

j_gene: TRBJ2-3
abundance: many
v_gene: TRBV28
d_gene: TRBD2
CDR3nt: TGTGCCAGCAGGATTCTCCCTCCGGGGGGGCCAGATACGCAGTATTTT
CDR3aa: CASRILPPGGPDTQYF

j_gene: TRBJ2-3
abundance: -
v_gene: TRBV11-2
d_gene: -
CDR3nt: TGTGCCAGCAGCTCCCCCTTCGGCGGGAATAGGACAGATACGCAGTATTTT
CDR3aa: CASSSPFGGNRTDTQYF

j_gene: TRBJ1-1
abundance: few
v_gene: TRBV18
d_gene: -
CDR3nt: TGTGCCAGCTCACTTTACAAGGGCGAGAACACTGAAGCTTTCTTT
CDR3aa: CASSLYKGENTEAFF

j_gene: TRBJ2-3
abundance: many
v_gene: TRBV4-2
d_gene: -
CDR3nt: TGTGCCAGCAGCCAAGATAGAGCCTCCCCAGATACGCAGTATTTT
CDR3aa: CASSQDRASPDTQYF

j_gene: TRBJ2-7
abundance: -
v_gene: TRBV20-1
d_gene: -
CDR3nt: TGCAGTGCTGACGGGAGAATCTTCGACGAGCAGTACTTC
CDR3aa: CSADGRIFDEQYF

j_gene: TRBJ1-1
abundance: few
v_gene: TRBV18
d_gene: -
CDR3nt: TGTGCCAGCTCGGGTTCCGGGACCTCGGAAGCTTTCTTT
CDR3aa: CASSGSGTSEAFF

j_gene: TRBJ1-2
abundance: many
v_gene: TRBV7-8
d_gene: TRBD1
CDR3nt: TGTGCCACCCACCAGGGGGAGGGCTATGGCTACACCTTC
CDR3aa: CATHQGEGYGYTF

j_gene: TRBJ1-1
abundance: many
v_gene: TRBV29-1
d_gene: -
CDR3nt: TGCAGCGTTCGGGATCTGAACACTGAAGCTTTCTTT
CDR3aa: CSVRDLNTEAFF

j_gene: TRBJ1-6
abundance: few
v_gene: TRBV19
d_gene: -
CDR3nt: TGTGCCAGTAGTATGGGGCAGATAGATAATTCACCCCTCCACTTT
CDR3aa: CASSMGQIDNSPLHF

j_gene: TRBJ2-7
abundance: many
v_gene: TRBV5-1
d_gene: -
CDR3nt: TGCGCCAGCAGCTTGGAACAGGGAGGCGAGCAGTACTTC
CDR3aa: CASSLEQGGEQYF